Presented here are 28 T cell receptor beta chains from one specimen sequenced in a study of T cell responses to AZD1222 COVID-19 vaccine. Some clones are missing from TCRdb's copy, which holds only in-frame ones; the method was immunoSEQ multiplex PCR. The sample lists some 150,000 clones; around nine tenths were seen once. Material: peripheral blood, obtained on day 0 of AZD1222 vaccination. The receptors shown here come from an adult in good health.

V and J are TRBV4-2 and TRBJ2-7; 8 nucleotides match TRBD2. The CDR3 spans 15 residues. Germline V gene sequence: CDR1 LGHNA, CDR2 YNFKEQ. V gave up 0 bases and J gave up 4 bases; unmatched junction bases: 5. CDR3 residues: CASSQDKTSGYEQYF. Written as DNA, the CDR3 is TGTGCCAGCAGCCAAGATAAAACTAGCGGTTACGAGCAGTACTTC.

The gene calls are TRBV11-2 and TRBJ2-4; weak D call: TRBD2 (7 bases). V gave up 3 bases and J gave up 9 bases, with 21 bases separating them. Germline V gene data show CDR1 as SGHAT and CDR2 as FQNNGV. The CDR3 extends over 16 amino acids. In nucleotides, the CDR3 is TGTGCCAGCAGCTTGTCCAGCGGGACACTACCTAGCATTCAGTACTTC. Its translation: CASSLSSGTLPSIQYF.

This clone was detected once. This rearrangement joins TRBV18 to TRBJ2-1; 8 bases are a match to TRBD1. This CDR3 is built from 16 residues. The germline CDR1 and CDR2 sequences are KGHSH and LQKENI. V gave up 0 bases and J gave up 1 base; unmatched junction bases: 2. For the CDR3, the DNA is TGTGCCAGCTCACCACCGACAGGGGTATCCTACAATGAGCAGTTCTTC. Protein product: CASSPPTGVSYNEQFF. Full variable domain (missing parts from reference TRBV18 and TRBJ2-1): NAGVMQNPRHLVRRRGQEARLRCSPMKGHSHVYWYRQLPEEGLKFMVYLQKENIIDESGMPKERFSAEFPKEGPSILRIQQVVRGDSAAYFCASSPPTGVSYNEQFFGPGTRLTVL.

The V call is TRBV7-9, the J call TRBJ1-2; D not resolved. Germline-derived CDR1 and CDR2 are SEHNR and FQNEAQ (reference sequence). The V and J ends lost 5 bases and 8 bases respectively, with 21 bases between them. CDR3 length: 15 residues. CDR3 in amino acids: CASSPSGPGIKGYTF. The CDR3 DNA is TGTGCCAGCAGCCCCTCCGGGCCCGGGATTAAGGGCTACACCTTC.

CDR3 protein: CASSHTNSGSSNEQFF. The DNA of the CDR3 is TGCGCCAGCAGCCACACGAATAGCGGGAGTAGTAATGAGCAGTTCTTC. V gene TRBV4-1 combines with J gene TRBJ2-1, with 9 positions matching TRBD2. Per the germline V gene, CDR1 is MGHRA and CDR2 is YSYEKL. Germline trimming cut 3 bases from V and 7 bases from J; bases unmatched to any gene: 10. The CDR3 contains 16 residues.

The chain is built from TRBV20-1 and TRBJ1-2; D unclear. The CDR3 consists of 11 residues. Trimming left V 5 bases short and J 5 bases short, with 9 bases between. Germline V gene data show CDR1 as DFQATT and CDR2 as SNEGSKA (reference sequence). CDR3: CSAYVAYGYTF. The CDR3 region has the DNA TGCAGTGCTTATGTCGCTTATGGCTACACCTTC.

In its sample, this clone was seen once. The rearrangement links TRBV4-1 to TRBJ2-1; D is unclear. Germline-derived CDR1 and CDR2 are MGHRA and YSYEKL. The CDR3 length is 16 residues. The V end lost 3 bases, the J end lost 0 bases, and 12 bases lay between the germline ends. The CDR3 DNA is TGCGCCAGCAGCCAGGAAAGTTCTATCTCCTACAATGAGCAGTTCTTC. Translated: CASSQESSISYNEQFF.

The chain is built from TRBV5-1 and TRBJ1-2; 7 bases match TRBD1. This CDR3 comprises 15 residues. J lost 4 bases, V lost 2 bases, and 8 bases had no gene match. From germline, CDR1 is SGHRS and CDR2 YFSETQ. The CDR3 loop is CASSLTAQGVYGYTF. CDR3 DNA: TGCGCCAGCAGCTTAACCGCCCAGGGGGTCTATGGCTACACCTTC.

This chain uses TRBV13 with TRBJ2-1, with 12 bases that match TRBD2. With V trimmed by 4 bases and J by 6 bases, 16 bases remained unmatched. The germline CDR1 and CDR2 sequences are PRHDT and FYEKMQ (reference sequence). This CDR3 comprises 19 residues. CDR3 bases: TGTGCCAGCAGCTGGGGACTAGCGGGTTCCGGCGAGTTTGGCAATGAGCAGTTCTTC. Amino acid sequence: CASSWGLAGSGEFGNEQFF. Looking up the rest from reference TRBV13 and TRBJ2-1 gives the full variable domain: AAGVIQSPRHLIKEKRETATLKCYPIPRHDTVYWYQQGPGQDPQFLISFYEKMQSDKGSIPDRFSAQQFSDYHSELNMSSLELGDSALYFCASSWGLAGSGEFGNEQFFGPGTRLTVL.

As for this clone: The same CDR3 also results from other DNA sequences found in this sample. V and J are TRBV5-1 and TRBJ1-6; TRBD1 aligns across 8 bases. Losses at the gene ends were 0 bases for V and 6 bases for J; bases not matched to a gene: 2. Per the germline V gene, CDR1 is SGHRS and CDR2 is YFSETQ. The CDR3 has 15 amino acids. The CDR3 coding sequence is TGCGCCAGCAGCTTGGCTGACAGGGGTAATTCACCCCTCCACTTT. Amino acids: CASSLADRGNSPLHF.

The chain employs TRBV29-1 and TRBJ2-2; no firm D call. The germline V gene has CDR1 SQVTM and CDR2 ANQGSEA. The CDR3 runs to 11 residues. Between the trimmed V and J ends, which lost 5 bases and 2 bases, there was a span of 3 bases. CDR3 sequence: CSVKNTGELFF. The CDR3 nucleotides read TGCAGCGTTAAAAACACCGGGGAGCTGTTTTTT.

V usage is TRBV29-1 and J usage is TRBJ2-3; 7 nucleotides agree with TRBD1. The trim removed 4 bases at V and 6 bases at J, leaving 10 bases unmatched. The CDR3 spans 14 residues. CDR1 and CDR2 (germline): SQVTM, ANQGSEA. The CDR3 DNA reads as TGCAGCGTTGGAGCGGCAGGGGGTTCGGATACGCAGTATTTT. This gives the protein CSVGAAGGSDTQYF.

The chain couples TRBV11-2 to TRBJ2-7; D perhaps matches TRBD1 (6 bases). The CDR3 contains 13 residues. V was cut by 5 bases and J by 4 bases, with 12 bases left in between. Per the germline V gene, CDR1 is SGHAT and CDR2 is FQNNGV. The CDR3 is CASSPDGQYEQYF. Written as DNA, the CDR3 is TGTGCCAGCAGCCCGGACGGACAGTACGAGCAGTACTTC.

The J gene is TRBJ1-1, the V gene TRBV10-3; D remains ambiguous. Germline CDR1 ENHRY, CDR2 SYGVKD. There are 14 residues in the CDR3. V was cut by 8 bases and J by 0 bases, with 13 bases left in between. The CDR3 bases are TGTGCCATCGGCACAGAAATTATGAACACTGAAGCTTTCTTT. Its protein is CAIGTEIMNTEAFF.

This clone appeared a single time. The DNA of the CDR3 is TGTGCCAGCAGCTTAGGCGTCAGCACCGGGGAGCTGTTTTTT. Translation gives CASSLGVSTGELFF. V is TRBV7-2 and J is TRBJ2-2, with D hard to call. The CDR3 runs to 14 residues. Germline CDR1 and CDR2: SGHTA and FQGNSA. The V end lost 1 base, the J end lost 4 bases, and 7 bases lay between the germline ends.

The chain combines TRBV5-4 with TRBJ1-3; possibly TRBD1 for D (5 bases). V was cut by 4 bases and J by 0 bases, with 17 bases left in between. The length of the CDR3 is 17 residues. Germline assignment: CDR1 SGHNT and CDR2 YYREEE (reference sequence). CDR3 DNA sequence: TGTGCCAGCAGCCCGCCTGGGGACGGACTCTCTGGAAACACCATATATTTT. It is translated as CASSPPGDGLSGNTIYF.

For this clone: The sample carries other DNA sequences with the same CDR3. This chain connects TRBV6-5 to TRBJ1-2; D is ambiguous. Germline V lookup: CDR1 MNHEY, CDR2 SVGAGI. There are 13 residues in the CDR3. Deletions cut 5 bases from V and 3 bases from J, with 10 bases between. The CDR3 sequence: CASSPDTDYGYTF. CDR3 in DNA: TGTGCCAGCAGTCCCGACACCGACTATGGCTACACCTTC.

This sequence joins TRBV24-1 and TRBJ1-2; D possibly corresponds to TRBD1 (5 bases). CDR3 length: 13 residues. Germline V CDR1 and CDR2: KGHDR, SFDVKD. V dropped 3 bases and J dropped 3 bases, with 7 bases sitting between them. The CDR3 here is CATSDPGYYGYTF. CDR3 DNA sequence: TGTGCCACCAGTGATCCAGGGTACTATGGCTACACCTTC.

The rearrangement joins TRBV14 to TRBJ1-1; TRBD1 is a possible D gene (6 bases). In germline, CDR1 is SGHDN, CDR2 FVKESK. V lost 0 bases and J 11 bases, leaving 13 bases between the germline ends. The CDR3 is 13 amino acids. The DNA of the CDR3 is TGTGCCAGCAGCCAAGAAGGGGGACTTTTGGCTTTCTTT. Residues: CASSQEGGLLAFF.

This chain links TRBV5-1 with TRBJ2-2; TRBD2 matches 12 bases. The CDR3 loop spans 19 amino acids. V shed 1 base and J 0 bases; nucleotides not matched to a gene: 7. Germline assignment: CDR1 SGHRS and CDR2 YFSETQ. Written as DNA, the CDR3 is TGCGCCAGCAGCTTGCTTCCGGGACTAGCGGGCTCGAACACCGGGGAGCTGTTTTTT. It is translated as CASSLLPGLAGSNTGELFF.

This sequence joins TRBV5-4 and TRBJ1-2, with 9 bases fitting TRBD1. In germline, CDR1 is SGHNT, CDR2 YYREEE (reference sequence). Losses at the gene ends were 4 bases for V and 7 bases for J; bases not matched to a gene: 8. This CDR3 contains 14 residues. The chain's CDR3 is CASSPGTGFIGYTF. CDR3 coding DNA: TGTGCCAGCAGCCCCGGGACAGGGTTTATTGGCTACACCTTC.

This rearrangement joins TRBV25-1 to TRBJ2-5, with TRBD2 matching 14 bases. CDR3 length: 18 residues. CDR1 and CDR2 (germline): MGHDK, SYGVNS. With V trimmed by 7 bases and J by 4 bases, 14 bases remained unmatched. CDR3 sequence reads: CASTNYPGTSGSRETQYF. The CDR3 DNA follows: TGTGCCAGCACAAATTATCCCGGGACTAGCGGGAGTAGAGAGACCCAGTACTTC.

V and J are TRBV5-5 and TRBJ1-1; TRBD1 is a possible D gene (5 bases). Per the germline V gene, CDR1 is SGHKS and CDR2 is YYEKEE (reference sequence). The CDR3 runs 17 residues. The ends were cut back, 4 bases at V and 6 bases at J, with 25 bases in the middle. The CDR3 loop is CASSRLLGLLPVAEAFF. CDR3 DNA sequence: TGTGCCAGCAGCCGCCTGTTGGGGCTTTTACCGGTGGCTGAAGCTTTCTTT.

The V call is TRBV30, the J call TRBJ1-5, with a tentative D call TRBD1 (5 bases). In germline, CDR1 is GTSNPN, CDR2 SVGIG (reference sequence). V was shortened by 3 bases and J by 7 bases, with 13 bases between the two germline ends. The CDR3 runs 13 residues. CDR3 sequence (DNA): TGTGCCTGGAGAAGTGGGGGTCCCCAGCCCCAGCATTTT. It yields the protein CAWRSGGPQPQHF.

This CDR3 reads CASSLGQGQQETQYF. Here the CDR3 DNA reads TGCGCCAGCAGCTTGGGACAGGGTCAGCAAGAGACCCAGTACTTC. The chain carries TRBV5-1 and TRBJ2-5, with 7 bases matching TRBD1. CDR1 SGHRS and CDR2 YFSETQ come from the germline V gene. This CDR3 has 15 residues. V was clipped by 0 bases and J by 2 bases; unmatched bases: 4.

V and J are TRBV6-2 or TRBV6-3 and TRBJ2-1, with a weak D call TRBD2 (6 bases). The germline V and J ends were trimmed by 2 bases and 3 bases, with 8 bases remaining between them. The CDR3 has 14 residues. Germline V gene sequence: CDR1 MNHEY, CDR2 SVGEGT. The CDR3 sequence: CASSYRDFYNEQFF. In DNA form, the CDR3 reads TGTGCCAGCAGTTACCGGGACTTCTACAATGAGCAGTTCTTC.

This chain links TRBV30 with TRBJ1-1; TRBD1 aligns across 7 bases. The CDR3 has 11 residues. Germline V CDR1 and CDR2: GTSNPN, SVGIG (reference sequence). Losses at the gene ends were 6 bases for V and 5 bases for J; bases not matched to a gene: 3. CDR3 bases: TGTGCCTGCCAGGGGGAGACTGAAGCTTTCTTT. This sequence encodes CACQGETEAFF.

This rearrangement joins TRBV30 to TRBJ1-2, with D possibly being TRBD1 (6 bases). V was trimmed by 3 bases and J by 2 bases, leaving 10 bases between them. The germline CDR1 and CDR2 sequences are GTSNPN and SVGIG (reference sequence). The CDR3 loop spans 13 amino acids. CDR3 sequence reads: CAWSQGLNYGYTF. CDR3 coding DNA: TGTGCCTGGAGCCAGGGGCTCAACTATGGCTACACCTTC.